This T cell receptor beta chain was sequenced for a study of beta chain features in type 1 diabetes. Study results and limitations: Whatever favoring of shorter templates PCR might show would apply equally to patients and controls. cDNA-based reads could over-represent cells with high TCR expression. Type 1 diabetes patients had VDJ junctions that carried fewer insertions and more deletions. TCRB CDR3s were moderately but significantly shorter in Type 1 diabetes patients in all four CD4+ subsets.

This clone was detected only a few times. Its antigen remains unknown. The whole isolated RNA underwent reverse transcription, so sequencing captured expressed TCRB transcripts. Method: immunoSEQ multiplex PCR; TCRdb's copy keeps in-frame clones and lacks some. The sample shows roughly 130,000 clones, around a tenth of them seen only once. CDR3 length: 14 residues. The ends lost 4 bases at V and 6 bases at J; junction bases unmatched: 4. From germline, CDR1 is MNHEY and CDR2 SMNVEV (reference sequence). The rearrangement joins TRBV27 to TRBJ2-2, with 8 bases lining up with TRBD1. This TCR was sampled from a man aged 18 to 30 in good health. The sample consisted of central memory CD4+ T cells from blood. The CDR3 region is CASSSGQVPGELFF. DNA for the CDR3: TGTGCCAGCAGTTCGGGACAGGTCCCCGGGGAGCTGTTTTTT.